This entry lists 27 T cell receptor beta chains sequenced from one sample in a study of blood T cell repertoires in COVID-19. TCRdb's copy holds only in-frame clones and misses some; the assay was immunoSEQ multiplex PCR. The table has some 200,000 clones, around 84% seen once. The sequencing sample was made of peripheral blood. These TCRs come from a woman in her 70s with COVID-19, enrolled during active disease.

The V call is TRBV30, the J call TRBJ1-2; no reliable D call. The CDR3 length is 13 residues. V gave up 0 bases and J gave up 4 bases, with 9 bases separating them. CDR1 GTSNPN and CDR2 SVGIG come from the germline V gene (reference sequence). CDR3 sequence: CAWSVQNSYGYTF. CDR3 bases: TGTGCCTGGAGTGTACAGAACTCCTATGGCTACACCTTC.

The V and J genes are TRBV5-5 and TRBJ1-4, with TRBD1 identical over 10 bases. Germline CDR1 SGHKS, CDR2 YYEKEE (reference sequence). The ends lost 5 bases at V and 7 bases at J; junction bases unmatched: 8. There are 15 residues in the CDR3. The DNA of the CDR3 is TGTGCCAGCAGTTCACCGGGACAGGGGATTGAAAAACTGTTTTTT. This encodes CASSSPGQGIEKLFF.

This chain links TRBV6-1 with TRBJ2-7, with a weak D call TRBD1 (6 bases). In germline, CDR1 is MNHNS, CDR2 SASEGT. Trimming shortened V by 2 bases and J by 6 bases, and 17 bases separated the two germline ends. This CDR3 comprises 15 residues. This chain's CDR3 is CASSERHFVRGEQYV. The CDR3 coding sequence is TGTGCCAGCAGTGAAAGGCATTTTGTCAGGGGCGAGCAGTACGTC.

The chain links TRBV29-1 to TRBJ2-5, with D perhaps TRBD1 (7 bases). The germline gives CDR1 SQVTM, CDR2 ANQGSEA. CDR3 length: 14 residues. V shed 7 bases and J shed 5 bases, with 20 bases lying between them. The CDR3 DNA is TGCAGCGCTAATGACAGGGCAGGGGGGGAGACCCAGTACTTC. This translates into CSANDRAGGETQYF.

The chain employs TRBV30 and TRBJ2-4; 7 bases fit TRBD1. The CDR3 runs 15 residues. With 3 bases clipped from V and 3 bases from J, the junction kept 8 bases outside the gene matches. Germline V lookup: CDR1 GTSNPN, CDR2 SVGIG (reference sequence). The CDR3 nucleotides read TGTGCCTGGAGCGCAGGGGGTTTGGGCAAAAACATTCAGTACTTC. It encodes CAWSAGGLGKNIQYF.

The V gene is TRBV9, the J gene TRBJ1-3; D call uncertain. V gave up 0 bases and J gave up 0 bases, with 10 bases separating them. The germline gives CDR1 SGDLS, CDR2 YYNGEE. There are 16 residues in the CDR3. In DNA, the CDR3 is TGTGCCAGCAGCGTAGCAGAGACGGGCTCTGGAAACACCATATATTTT. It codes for CASSVAETGSGNTIYF.

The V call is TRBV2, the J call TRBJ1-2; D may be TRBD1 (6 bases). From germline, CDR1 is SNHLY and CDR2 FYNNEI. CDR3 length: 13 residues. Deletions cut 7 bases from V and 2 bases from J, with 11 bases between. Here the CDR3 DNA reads TGTGCCAGCAAGCAGGGGCCCAACTATGGCTACACCTTC. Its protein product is CASKQGPNYGYTF.

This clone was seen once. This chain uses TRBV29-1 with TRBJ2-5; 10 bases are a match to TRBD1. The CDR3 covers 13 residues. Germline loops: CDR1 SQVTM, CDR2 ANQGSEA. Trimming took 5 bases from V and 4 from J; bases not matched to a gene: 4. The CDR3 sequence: CSVTGTGAETQYF. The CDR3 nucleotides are TGCAGCGTTACCGGGACAGGGGCAGAGACCCAGTACTTC.

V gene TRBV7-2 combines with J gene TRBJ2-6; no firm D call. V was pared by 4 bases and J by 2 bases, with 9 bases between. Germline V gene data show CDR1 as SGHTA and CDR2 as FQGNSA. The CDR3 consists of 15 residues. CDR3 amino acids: CASSSEVAGANVLTF. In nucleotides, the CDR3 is TGTGCCAGCAGCTCAGAGGTCGCTGGGGCCAACGTCCTGACTTTC.

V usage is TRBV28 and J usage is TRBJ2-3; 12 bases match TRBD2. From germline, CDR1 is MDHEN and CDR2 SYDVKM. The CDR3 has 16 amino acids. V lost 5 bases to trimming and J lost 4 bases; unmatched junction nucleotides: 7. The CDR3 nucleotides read TGTGCCAGCAGTCCCGGACTAGCGGGAATCGCAGATACGCAGTATTTT. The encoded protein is CASSPGLAGIADTQYF.

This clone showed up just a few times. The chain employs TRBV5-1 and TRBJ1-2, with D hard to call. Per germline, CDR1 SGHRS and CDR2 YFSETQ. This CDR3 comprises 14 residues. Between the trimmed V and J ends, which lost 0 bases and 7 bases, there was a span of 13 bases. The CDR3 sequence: CASSLAEVPAGYTF. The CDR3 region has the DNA TGCGCCAGCAGCTTGGCCGAGGTCCCTGCTGGCTACACCTTC.

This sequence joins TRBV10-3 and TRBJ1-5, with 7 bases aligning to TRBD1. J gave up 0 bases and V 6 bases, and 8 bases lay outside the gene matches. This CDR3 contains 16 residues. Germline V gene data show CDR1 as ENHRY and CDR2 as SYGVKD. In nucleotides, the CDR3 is TGTGCCATCAGATCCGGGGACAGCGATAGCAATCAGCCCCAGCATTTT. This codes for CAIRSGDSDSNQPQHF.

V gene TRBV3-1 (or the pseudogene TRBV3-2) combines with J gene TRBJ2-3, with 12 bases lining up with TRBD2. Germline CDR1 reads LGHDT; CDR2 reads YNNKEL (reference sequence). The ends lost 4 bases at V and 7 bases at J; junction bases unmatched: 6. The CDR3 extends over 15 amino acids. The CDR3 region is CASSPQTSGGNTQYF. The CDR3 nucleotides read TGTGCCAGCAGCCCGCAGACTAGCGGGGGAAATACGCAGTATTTT.

The CDR3 is CASSLPDRVKDTQYF. Written as DNA, the CDR3 is TGTGCCAGCAGTTTACCCGACAGGGTGAAAGATACGCAGTATTTT. This chain uses TRBV28 with TRBJ2-3; TRBD1 aligns across 7 bases. CDR3 length: 15 residues. V was clipped by 2 bases and J by 5 bases; unmatched bases: 7. Germline-derived CDR1 and CDR2 are MDHEN and SYDVKM. Combining the CDR3 with reference TRBV28 and TRBJ2-3 gives the whole variable domain DVKVTQSSRYLVKRTGEKVFLECVQDMDHENMFWYRQDPGLGLRLIYFSYDVKMKEKGDIPEGYSVSREKKERFSLILESASTNQTSMYLCASSLPDRVKDTQYFGPGTRLTVL.

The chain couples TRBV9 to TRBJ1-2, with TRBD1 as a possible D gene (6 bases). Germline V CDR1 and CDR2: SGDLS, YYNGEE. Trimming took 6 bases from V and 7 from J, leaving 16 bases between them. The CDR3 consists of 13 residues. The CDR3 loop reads CASTQGQMGGYTF. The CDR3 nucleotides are TGTGCCAGCACTCAGGGACAAATGGGTGGCTACACCTTC.

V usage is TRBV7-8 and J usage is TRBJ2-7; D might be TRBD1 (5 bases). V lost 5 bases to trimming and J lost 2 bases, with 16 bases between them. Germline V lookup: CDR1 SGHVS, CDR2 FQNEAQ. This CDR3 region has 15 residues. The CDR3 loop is CASSPQGSAAYEQYF. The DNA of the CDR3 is TGTGCCAGCAGCCCCCAGGGATCGGCGGCCTACGAGCAGTACTTC.

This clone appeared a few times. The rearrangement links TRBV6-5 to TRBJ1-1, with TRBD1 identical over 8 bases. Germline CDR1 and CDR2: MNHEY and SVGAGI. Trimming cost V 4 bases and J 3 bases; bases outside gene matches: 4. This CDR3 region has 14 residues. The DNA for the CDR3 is TGTGCCAGCAGTTGGACAGGGACGGACACTGAAGCTTTCTTT. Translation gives CASSWTGTDTEAFF.

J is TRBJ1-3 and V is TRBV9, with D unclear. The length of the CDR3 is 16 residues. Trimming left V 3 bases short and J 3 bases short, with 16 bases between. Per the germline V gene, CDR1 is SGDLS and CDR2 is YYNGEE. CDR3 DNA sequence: TGTGCCAGCAGCGCCTCTCCGGGGATGGGTGGAAACACCATATATTTT. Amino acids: CASSASPGMGGNTIYF.

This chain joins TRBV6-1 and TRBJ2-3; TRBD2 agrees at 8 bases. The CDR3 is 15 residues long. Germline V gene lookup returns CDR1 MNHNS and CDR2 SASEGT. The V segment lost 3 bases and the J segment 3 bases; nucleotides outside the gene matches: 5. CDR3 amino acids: CASSEVAGWTDTQYF. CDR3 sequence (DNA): TGTGCCAGCAGTGAGGTAGCGGGGTGGACAGATACGCAGTATTTT.

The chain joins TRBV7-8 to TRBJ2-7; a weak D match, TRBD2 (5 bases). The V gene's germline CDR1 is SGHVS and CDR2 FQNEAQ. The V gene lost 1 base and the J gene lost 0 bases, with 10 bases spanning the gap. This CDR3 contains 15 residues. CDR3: CASSLDGVSSYEQYV. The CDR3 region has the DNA TGTGCCAGCAGCTTAGACGGGGTTAGCTCCTACGAGCAGTACGTC.

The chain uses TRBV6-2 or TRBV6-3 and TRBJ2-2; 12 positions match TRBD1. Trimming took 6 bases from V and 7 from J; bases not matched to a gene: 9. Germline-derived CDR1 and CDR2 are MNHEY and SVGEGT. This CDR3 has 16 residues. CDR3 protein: CASSNPGQGASGELFF. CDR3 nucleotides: TGTGCCAGCAGCAATCCGGGACAGGGGGCAAGCGGGGAGCTGTTTTTT.

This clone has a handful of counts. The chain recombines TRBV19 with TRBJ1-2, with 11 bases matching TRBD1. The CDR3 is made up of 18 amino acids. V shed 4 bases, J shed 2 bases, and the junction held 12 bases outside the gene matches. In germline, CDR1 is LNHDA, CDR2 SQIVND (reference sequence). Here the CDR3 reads CASSTALGQGAQNYGYTF. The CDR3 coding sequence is TGTGCCAGTAGTACGGCCCTCGGACAGGGGGCGCAGAACTATGGCTACACCTTC.

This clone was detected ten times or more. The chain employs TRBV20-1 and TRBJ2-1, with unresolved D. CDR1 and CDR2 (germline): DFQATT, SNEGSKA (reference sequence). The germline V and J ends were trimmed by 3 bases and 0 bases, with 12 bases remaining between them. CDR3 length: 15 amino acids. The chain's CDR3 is CSASGALSSYNEQFF. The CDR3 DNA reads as TGCAGTGCTAGTGGAGCGTTGAGCTCCTACAATGAGCAGTTCTTC.

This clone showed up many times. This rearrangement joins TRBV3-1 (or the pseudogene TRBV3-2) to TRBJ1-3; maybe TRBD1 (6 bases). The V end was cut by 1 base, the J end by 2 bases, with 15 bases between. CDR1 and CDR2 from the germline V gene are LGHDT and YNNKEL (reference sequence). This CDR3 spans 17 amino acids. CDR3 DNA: TGTGCCAGCAGCCAAGGAGCAACAAACAGGGCTGGAAACACCATATATTTT. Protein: CASSQGATNRAGNTIYF.

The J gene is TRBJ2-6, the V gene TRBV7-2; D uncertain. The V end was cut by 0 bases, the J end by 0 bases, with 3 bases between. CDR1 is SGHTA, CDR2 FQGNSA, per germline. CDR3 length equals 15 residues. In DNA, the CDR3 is TGTGCCAGCAGCTTAGCTCGCTCTGGGGCCAACGTCCTGACTTTC. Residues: CASSLARSGANVLTF.

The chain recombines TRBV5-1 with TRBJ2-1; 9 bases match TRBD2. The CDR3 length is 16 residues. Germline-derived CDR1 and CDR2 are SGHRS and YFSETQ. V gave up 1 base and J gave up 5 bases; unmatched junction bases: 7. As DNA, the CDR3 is TGCGCCAGCAGCTTGTTGGTAGCGGGAGTCCACAATGAGCAGTTCTTC. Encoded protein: CASSLLVAGVHNEQFF. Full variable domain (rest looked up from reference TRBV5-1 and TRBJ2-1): KAGVTQTPRYLIKTRGQQVTLSCSPISGHRSVSWYQQTPGQGLQFLFEYFSETQRNKGNFPGRFSGRQFSNSRSEMNVSTLELGDSALYLCASSLLVAGVHNEQFFGPGTRLTVL.

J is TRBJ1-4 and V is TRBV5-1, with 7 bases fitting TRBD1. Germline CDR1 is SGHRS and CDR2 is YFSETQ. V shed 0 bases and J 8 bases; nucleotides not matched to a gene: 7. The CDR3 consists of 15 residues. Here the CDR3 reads CASSLVEGAREKLFF. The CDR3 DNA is TGCGCCAGCAGCTTGGTGGAGGGGGCGAGGGAAAAACTGTTTTTT.